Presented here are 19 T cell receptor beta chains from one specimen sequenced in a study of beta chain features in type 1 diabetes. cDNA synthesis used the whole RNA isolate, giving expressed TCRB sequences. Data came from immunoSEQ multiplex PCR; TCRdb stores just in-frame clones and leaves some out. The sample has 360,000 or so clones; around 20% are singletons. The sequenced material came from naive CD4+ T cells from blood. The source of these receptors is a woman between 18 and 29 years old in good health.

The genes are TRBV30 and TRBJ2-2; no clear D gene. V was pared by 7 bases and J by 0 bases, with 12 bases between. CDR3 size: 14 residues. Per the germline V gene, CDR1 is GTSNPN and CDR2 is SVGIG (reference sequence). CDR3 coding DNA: TGTGCCTCCCCACGGGTTTCGAACACCGGGGAGCTGTTTTTT. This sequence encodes CASPRVSNTGELFF. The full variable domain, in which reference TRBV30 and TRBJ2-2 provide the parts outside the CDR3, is SQTIHQWPATLVQPVGSPLSLECTVEGTSNPNLYWYRQAAGRGLQLLFYSVGIGQISSEVPQNLSASRPQDRQFILSSKKLLLSDSGFYLCASPRVSNTGELFFGEGSRLTVL.

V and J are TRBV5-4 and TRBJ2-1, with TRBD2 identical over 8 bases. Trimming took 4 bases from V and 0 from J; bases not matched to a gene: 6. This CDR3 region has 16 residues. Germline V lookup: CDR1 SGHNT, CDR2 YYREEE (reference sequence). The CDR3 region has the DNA TGTGCCAGCAGCCCCGGGGGGGCGAGCTCCTACAATGAGCAGTTCTTC. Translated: CASSPGGASSYNEQFF. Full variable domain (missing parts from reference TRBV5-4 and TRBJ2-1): ETGVTQSPTHLIKTRGQQVTLRCSSQSGHNTVSWYQQALGQGPQFIFQYYREEENGRGNFPPRFSGLQFPNYSSELNVNALELDDSALYLCASSPGGASSYNEQFFGPGTRLTVL.

The CDR3 sequence: CAWSRGGTIYF. As DNA, the CDR3 is TGTGCCTGGAGTCGAGGAGGGACCATATATTTT. The chain combines TRBV30 with TRBJ1-3, with D unclear. Germline-derived CDR1 and CDR2 are GTSNPN and SVGIG (reference sequence). With 2 bases removed from V and 10 bases from J, the gap between germline ends came to 9 bases. CDR3 length: 11 amino acids.

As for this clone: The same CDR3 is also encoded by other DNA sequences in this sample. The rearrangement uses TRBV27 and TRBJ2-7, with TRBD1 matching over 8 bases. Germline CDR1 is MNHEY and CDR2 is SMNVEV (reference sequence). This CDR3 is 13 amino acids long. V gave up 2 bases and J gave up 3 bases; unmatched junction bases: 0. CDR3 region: CASSLDRGYEQYF. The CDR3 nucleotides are TGTGCCAGCAGTTTAGACAGGGGCTACGAGCAGTACTTC.

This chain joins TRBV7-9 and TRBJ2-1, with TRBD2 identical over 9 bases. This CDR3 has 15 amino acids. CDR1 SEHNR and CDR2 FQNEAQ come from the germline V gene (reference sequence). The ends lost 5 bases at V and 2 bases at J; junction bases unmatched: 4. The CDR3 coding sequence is TGTGCCAGCAGCCCAACTAGCGGGCCCTACAATGAGCAGTTCTTC. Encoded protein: CASSPTSGPYNEQFF.

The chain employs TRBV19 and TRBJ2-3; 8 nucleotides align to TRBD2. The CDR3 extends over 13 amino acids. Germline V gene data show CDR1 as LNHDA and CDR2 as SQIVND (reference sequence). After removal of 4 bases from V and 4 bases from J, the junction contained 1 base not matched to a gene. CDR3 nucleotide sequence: TGTGCCAGTAGTAGCGGGGGGTCAGATACGCAGTATTTT. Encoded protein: CASSSGGSDTQYF.

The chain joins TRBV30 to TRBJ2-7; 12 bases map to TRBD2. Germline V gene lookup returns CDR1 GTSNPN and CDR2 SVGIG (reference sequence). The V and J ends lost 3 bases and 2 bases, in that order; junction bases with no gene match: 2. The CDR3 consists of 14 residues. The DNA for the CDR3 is TGTGCCTGGAGACTAGCGGGAGGCACCTACGAGCAGTACTTC. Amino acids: CAWRLAGGTYEQYF.

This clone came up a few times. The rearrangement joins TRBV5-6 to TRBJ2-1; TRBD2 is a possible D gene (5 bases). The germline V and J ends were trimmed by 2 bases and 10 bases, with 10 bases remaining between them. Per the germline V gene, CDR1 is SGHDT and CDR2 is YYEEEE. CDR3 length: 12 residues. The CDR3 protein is CASSFFSGEQFF. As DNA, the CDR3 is TGTGCCAGCAGCTTCTTCTCGGGGGAGCAGTTCTTC. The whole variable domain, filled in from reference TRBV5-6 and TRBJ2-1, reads DAGVTQSPTHLIKTRGQQVTLRCSPKSGHDTVSWYQQALGQGPQFIFQYYEEEERQRGNFPDRFSGHQFPNYSSELNVNALLLGDSALYLCASSFFSGEQFFGPGTRLTVL.

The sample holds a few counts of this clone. The CDR3 protein is CASSPEGQGADTQYF. For the CDR3, the DNA is TGCGCCAGCAGCCCCGAGGGACAGGGGGCTGATACGCAGTATTTT. V gene TRBV4-3 combines with J gene TRBJ2-3, with TRBD1 identical over 12 bases. CDR1 and CDR2 (germline): LGHNA, YSLEER. Trimming removed 4 bases from V and 6 bases from J; junction bases left unmatched: 5. CDR3 size: 15 residues.

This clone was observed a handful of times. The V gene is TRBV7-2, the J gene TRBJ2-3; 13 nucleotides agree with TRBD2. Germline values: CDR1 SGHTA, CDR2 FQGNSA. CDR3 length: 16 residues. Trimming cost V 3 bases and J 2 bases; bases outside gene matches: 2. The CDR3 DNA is TGTGCCAGCAGCTTGGGACTAGCGGGGTACACAGATACGCAGTATTTT. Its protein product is CASSLGLAGYTDTQYF.

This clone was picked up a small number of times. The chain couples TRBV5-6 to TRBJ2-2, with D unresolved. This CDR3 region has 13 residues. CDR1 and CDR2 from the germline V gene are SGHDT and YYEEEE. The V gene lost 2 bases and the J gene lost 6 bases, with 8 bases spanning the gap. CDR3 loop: CASSFASPGELFF. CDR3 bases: TGTGCCAGCAGCTTCGCGAGCCCCGGGGAGCTGTTTTTT.

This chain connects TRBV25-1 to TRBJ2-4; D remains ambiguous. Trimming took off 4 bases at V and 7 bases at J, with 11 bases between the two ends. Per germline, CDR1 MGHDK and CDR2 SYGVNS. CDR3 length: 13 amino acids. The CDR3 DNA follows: TGTGCCAGCAGTGGAACCCCGGGTAACATTCAGTACTTC. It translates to CASSGTPGNIQYF.

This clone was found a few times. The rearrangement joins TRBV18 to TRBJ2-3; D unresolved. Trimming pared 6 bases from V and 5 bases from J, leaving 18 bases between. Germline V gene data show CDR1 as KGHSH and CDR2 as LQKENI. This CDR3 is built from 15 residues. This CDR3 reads CASSPIGDSLDTQYF. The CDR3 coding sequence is TGTGCCAGCTCCCCCATTGGAGACTCTCTAGATACGCAGTATTTT.

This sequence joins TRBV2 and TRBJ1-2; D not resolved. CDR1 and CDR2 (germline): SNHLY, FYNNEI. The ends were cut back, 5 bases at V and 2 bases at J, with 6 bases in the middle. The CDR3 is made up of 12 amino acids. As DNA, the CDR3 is TGTGCCAGCAGTTTACAGAACTATGGCTACACCTTC. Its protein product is CASSLQNYGYTF.

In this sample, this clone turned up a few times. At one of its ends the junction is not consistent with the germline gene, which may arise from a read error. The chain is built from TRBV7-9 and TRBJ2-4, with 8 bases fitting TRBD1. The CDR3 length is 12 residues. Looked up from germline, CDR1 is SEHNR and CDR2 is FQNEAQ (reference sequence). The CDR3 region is CASSSGQGSGHF. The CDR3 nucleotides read TGTGCCAGCAGTTCTGGACAGGGCTCCGGACACTTC.

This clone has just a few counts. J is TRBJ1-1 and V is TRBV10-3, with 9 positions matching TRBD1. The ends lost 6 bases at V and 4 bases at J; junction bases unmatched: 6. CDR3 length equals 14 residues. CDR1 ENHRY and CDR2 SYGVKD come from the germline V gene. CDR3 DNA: TGTGCCATCAGGGACAGGGGACGAGCCACTGAAGCTTTCTTT. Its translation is CAIRDRGRATEAFF.

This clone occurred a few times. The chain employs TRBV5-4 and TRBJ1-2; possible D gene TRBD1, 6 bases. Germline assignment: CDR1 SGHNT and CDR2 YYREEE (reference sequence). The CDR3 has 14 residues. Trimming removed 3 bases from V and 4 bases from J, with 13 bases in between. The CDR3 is CASSSDRRAYGYTF. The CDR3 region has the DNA TGTGCCAGCAGCTCCGACAGGAGAGCCTATGGCTACACCTTC.

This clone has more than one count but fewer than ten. CDR3 DNA: TGCAGCGCCGGAAGGGGGCTCCCAGATACGCAGTATTTT. The encoded protein is CSAGRGLPDTQYF. This chain uses TRBV29-1 with TRBJ2-3; 7 bases align to TRBD1. The CDR3 is 13 residues long. Germline CDR1 reads SQVTM; CDR2 reads ANQGSEA. V trimming: 7 bases; J trimming: 4 bases; junction bases outside the gene matches: 8.

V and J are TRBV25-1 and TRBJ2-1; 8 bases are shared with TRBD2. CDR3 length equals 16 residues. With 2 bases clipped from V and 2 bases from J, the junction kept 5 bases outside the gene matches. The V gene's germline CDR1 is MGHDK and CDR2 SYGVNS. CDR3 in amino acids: CASSEASGLTYNEQFF. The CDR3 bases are TGTGCCAGCAGTGAAGCTAGCGGGCTTACCTACAATGAGCAGTTCTTC.